Presented here are 17 T cell receptor beta chains from one specimen sequenced in a study of vaccination effects on CD4 cells after COVID-19. Expansion with viral peptide pools was applied to antigen-specific CD4+ T cells by the ViraFEST assay prior to sequencing. The culture ran for roughly ten days before CD4+ T cells were isolated. Negative nucleocapsid antibody tests before and after vaccination confirmed no previous SARS-CoV-2 infection. No antigen has been assigned to these receptors. The assay was immunoSEQ multiplex PCR, and TCRdb's table has in-frame clones only and misses some. The table has tens of thousands of clones, 60% to 80% seen once. Sequenced here: CD4+ T cells from PBMCs cultured with HCoV-OC43 spike peptides, sampled before COVID-19 vaccination. Sample subset: HCoV-OC43 spike overlapping peptide pool stimulation. These TCRs come from a human donor who received a COVID-19 vaccine.

This clone was seen only a few times. V is TRBV7-2 and J is TRBJ1-1; no firm D call. The CDR3 covers 14 residues. Germline V gene sequence: CDR1 SGHTA, CDR2 FQGNSA. V lost 2 bases to trimming and J lost 7 bases, with 14 bases between them. CDR3 amino acids: CASSLQASAGEAFF. The CDR3 DNA is TGTGCCAGCAGCTTACAGGCCAGTGCGGGTGAAGCTTTCTTT.

The chain carries TRBV12-3 or TRBV12-4 and TRBJ1-2; no reliable D call. Between the trimmed V and J ends, which lost 4 bases and 7 bases, there was a span of 7 bases. This CDR3 spans 11 amino acids. The CDR3 DNA sequence: TGTGCCAGCAGTTCCCGGGGTGGCTACACCTTC. This encodes CASSSRGGYTF.

CDR3 coding DNA: TGTGCCAGTAGTATTCCGGGACGACGATTCGGGGCGGACACTGAAGCTTTCTTT. Translating gives CASSIPGRRFGADTEAFF. This sequence joins TRBV19 and TRBJ1-1, with D possibly TRBD1 on 5 matching bases. Germline lookup yields CDR1 LNHDA and CDR2 SQIVND (reference sequence). The CDR3 has 18 residues. V was cut by 3 bases and J by 3 bases, with 23 bases left in between.

V usage is TRBV19 and J usage is TRBJ2-3; D possibly uses TRBD1 or TRBD2 (5 bases each). Germline V gene data show CDR1 as LNHDA and CDR2 as SQIVND (reference sequence). The CDR3 sequence is 16 residues long. V lost 1 base to trimming and J lost 2 bases, with 13 bases between them. The CDR3 sequence: CASSIVGGTITDTQYF. The CDR3 DNA sequence: TGTGCCAGTAGTATAGTTGGGGGAACCATCACAGATACGCAGTATTTT.

V usage is TRBV7-9 and J usage is TRBJ1-1, with a possible D match to TRBD1 (5 bases). The CDR3 is made up of 12 amino acids. Per the germline V gene, CDR1 is SEHNR and CDR2 is FQNEAQ (reference sequence). V was clipped by 8 bases and J by 0 bases, with 7 bases between them. The CDR3 DNA is TGTGCCAGCGGACACGTGAACACTGAAGCTTTCTTT. Translating it yields CASGHVNTEAFF.

The genes are TRBV27 and TRBJ2-1; 10 bases are shared with TRBD1. Germline values: CDR1 MNHEY, CDR2 SMNVEV (reference sequence). This CDR3 spans 18 amino acids. V was pared by 5 bases and J by 10 bases, with 20 bases of the junction left unmatched. CDR3 loop: CASSRTLSGTGVVGEQFF. In nucleotides, the CDR3 is TGTGCCAGCAGTCGGACGCTCTCCGGGACAGGGGTTGTGGGGGAGCAGTTCTTC.

V and J are TRBV3-1 (or the pseudogene TRBV3-2) and TRBJ2-4, with 8 bases aligning to TRBD2. The CDR3 totals 16 residues. Per germline, CDR1 LGHDT and CDR2 YNNKEL (reference sequence). V was clipped by 0 bases and J by 3 bases; unmatched bases: 4. The chain's CDR3 is CASSQEGRGDKNIQYF. The CDR3 nucleotides read TGTGCCAGCAGCCAAGAAGGGCGGGGGGACAAAAACATTCAGTACTTC.

CDR3 region: CASSLIRGQQKETQYF. CDR3 nucleotide sequence: TGTGCCAGCAGCTTAATCAGGGGGCAACAAAAAGAGACCCAGTACTTC. The chain carries TRBV7-6 and TRBJ2-5; TRBD1 matches at 8 bases. This CDR3 has 16 amino acids. The ends lost 2 bases at V and 3 bases at J; junction bases unmatched: 8. Germline CDR1 SGHVS, CDR2 FNYEAQ.

A few counts support this clone. The chain combines TRBV19 with TRBJ1-2; TRBD1 agrees at 7 bases. CDR1 is LNHDA, CDR2 SQIVND, per germline (reference sequence). Trimming cost V 6 bases and J 5 bases; bases outside gene matches: 6. CDR3 length equals 13 residues. The CDR3, as DNA: TGTGCCAGTAGCCATGACAGGGAGTATGGCTACACCTTC. Its translation is CASSHDREYGYTF.

V usage is TRBV4-3 and J usage is TRBJ1-3; D is unclear. The CDR3 is made up of 17 amino acids. Per germline, CDR1 LGHNA and CDR2 YSLEER. V was cut by 4 bases and J by 1 base, with 17 bases left in between. CDR3 bases: TGCGCCAGCAGCCTCACTGGCCGATACGTTTCTGGAAACACCATATATTTT. Residues: CASSLTGRYVSGNTIYF.

This sequence joins TRBV5-1 and TRBJ2-1; D call uncertain. The V gene lost 3 bases and the J gene lost 2 bases, with 15 bases spanning the gap. Germline loops: CDR1 SGHRS, CDR2 YFSETQ. There are 16 residues in the CDR3. CDR3 in amino acids: CASSSETNWAYNEQFF. As DNA, the CDR3 is TGCGCCAGCAGCTCCGAAACCAACTGGGCCTACAATGAGCAGTTCTTC. The entire variable domain, with the rest obtained from reference TRBV5-1 and TRBJ2-1, is as follows: KAGVTQTPRYLIKTRGQQVTLSCSPISGHRSVSWYQQTPGQGLQFLFEYFSETQRNKGNFPGRFSGRQFSNSRSEMNVSTLELGDSALYLCASSSETNWAYNEQFFGPGTRLTVL.

V usage is TRBV5-1 and J usage is TRBJ1-1; D gene ambiguous. The CDR3 is made up of 11 amino acids. Trimming shortened V by 0 bases and J by 11 bases, and 8 bases separated the two germline ends. Germline CDR1 and CDR2: SGHRS and YFSETQ. The CDR3 bases are TGCGCCAGCAGCTTGGCTGGGTCGGCTTTCTTT. Translating it yields CASSLAGSAFF.

This clone was detected only a few times. The gene calls are TRBV5-4 and TRBJ2-1; D may be TRBD2 (6 bases). The germline V and J ends were trimmed by 3 bases and 4 bases, with 14 bases remaining between them. The CDR3 is made up of 15 amino acids. Germline values: CDR1 SGHNT, CDR2 YYREEE (reference sequence). CDR3 region: CASSSGTPNYNEQFF. CDR3 nucleotides: TGTGCCAGCAGCTCCGGGACTCCAAATTACAATGAGCAGTTCTTC.

V is TRBV28 and J is TRBJ2-5; no definite D call. Germline CDR1 is MDHEN and CDR2 is SYDVKM. The CDR3 is made up of 13 amino acids. Trimming removed 3 bases at V and 2 bases at J, with 7 bases between. CDR3 sequence reads: CASSLLQQETQYF. The CDR3 nucleotides read TGTGCCAGCAGTTTGCTACAACAAGAGACCCAGTACTTC.

The gene calls are TRBV27 and TRBJ2-2, with a tentative D call TRBD1 (5 bases). Germline V gene sequence: CDR1 MNHEY, CDR2 SMNVEV (reference sequence). V was pared by 1 base and J by 0 bases, with 9 bases between. The CDR3 spans 16 residues. The CDR3 loop is CASSLLLGANTGELFF. The CDR3 bases are TGTGCCAGCAGTTTATTATTAGGGGCGAACACCGGGGAGCTGTTTTTT.

This rearrangement joins TRBV5-1 to TRBJ1-2; D gene uncertain. Trimming pared 0 bases from V and 5 bases from J, leaving 8 bases between. The CDR3 runs to 13 residues. Germline values: CDR1 SGHRS, CDR2 YFSETQ. The CDR3 DNA is TGCGCCAGCAGCTTGGCGGCAGATTATGGCTACACCTTC. It codes for CASSLAADYGYTF.

This chain connects TRBV6-2 or TRBV6-3 to TRBJ2-5; a possible D gene is TRBD1 (5 bases). Germline CDR1 reads MNHEY; CDR2 reads SVGEGT. The CDR3 runs to 15 residues. Trimming shortened V by 1 base and J by 2 bases, and 11 bases separated the two germline ends. CDR3 in amino acids: CASSYLGQKQETQYF. CDR3 sequence (DNA): TGTGCCAGCAGTTACTTAGGACAAAAACAAGAGACCCAGTACTTC.